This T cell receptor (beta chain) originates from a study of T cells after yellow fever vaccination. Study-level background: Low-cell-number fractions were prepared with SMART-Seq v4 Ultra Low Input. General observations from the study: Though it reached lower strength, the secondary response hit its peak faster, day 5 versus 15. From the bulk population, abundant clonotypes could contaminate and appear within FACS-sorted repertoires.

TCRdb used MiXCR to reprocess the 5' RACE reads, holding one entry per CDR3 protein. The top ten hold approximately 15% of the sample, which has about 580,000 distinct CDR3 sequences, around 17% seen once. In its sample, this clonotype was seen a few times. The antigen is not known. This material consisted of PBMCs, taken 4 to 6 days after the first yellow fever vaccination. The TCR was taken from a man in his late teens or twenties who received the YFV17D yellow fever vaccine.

CDR3 nucleotides: TGTGCCAGCAGCTGGAACAGGAACACCGGGGAGCTGTTTTTT. Encoded protein: CASSWNRNTGELFF. V and J are TRBV7-2 and TRBJ2-2; D gene uncertain. The CDR3 is 14 amino acids. V was trimmed by 4 bases and J by 1 base, leaving 7 bases between them. CDR1 SGHTA and CDR2 FQGNSA come from the germline V gene.